The clone carrying this T cell receptor (beta chain) came up many times. Its specificity is not known. Time point denoted: newly diagnosed GD, antithyroid drugs for less than 3 months. Following extraction of RNA from PBMCs, that RNA was used to make the TCR library. The sample belongs to a study of regulatory T cells in long-lasting Graves disease. In building TCR beta libraries, iRepertoire HTBI primers were used together with Arm-PCR of CDR3 regions. MiXCR, applied by TCRdb to the multiplex PCR reads, yields one record per CDR3 protein. Of over 500,000 distinct CDR3 sequences in the sample, approximately 16% were seen once. V gave up 4 bases and J gave up 7 bases; unmatched junction bases: 4. Germline V gives CDR1 SGHRS, CDR2 YFSETQ. The CDR3 is 13 amino acids. Study observations and caveats: Patients with persistent disease showed a bias toward TRBV28, TRBJ1-2 and TRBJ2-5. Persistent patients shared more public clonotypes (2,741) than newly diagnosed patients (about 1,000).

These same records also appear under a second study, on T cells in Graves' hyperthyroidism and ophthalmopathy. That study adds: Carried out on the TCR CDR3, a first-round RT-PCR used the HTBI primer set. Ophthalmopathy was separated from stable hyperthyroidism by a 13 V-J model.

This TCR came from a man between 18 and 35 years old with Graves disease. Sequences were derived from peripheral blood mononuclear cells (PBMCs), sampled at new diagnosis, from a patient treated with antithyroid drugs. The chain carries TRBV5-1 and TRBJ1-4, with TRBD1 identical over 7 bases. The CDR3 coding sequence is TGCGCCAGCAGCCCGGACAGGAGTGAAAAACTGTTTTTT. Encoded protein: CASSPDRSEKLFF.